These 18 T cell receptor beta chains came from one sample sequenced in a study of blood T cell repertoires in COVID-19. Sequencing used immunoSEQ multiplex PCR; TCRdb keeps in-frame clones, though not all of them. In the table there are approximately 69,000 clones, less than 75% of which are singletons. Sequencing used peripheral blood. These receptors were obtained from a man in his sixties with acute or convalescent COVID-19.

This clone was seen once. J is TRBJ1-1 and V is TRBV5-1, with TRBD1 identical over 9 bases. Trimming at V came to 3 bases and at J to 1 base, leaving 4 bases not matched to a gene. CDR3 length: 15 amino acids. Germline CDR1 is SGHRS and CDR2 is YFSETQ. This chain's CDR3 is CASSSGTGPNTEAFF. CDR3 nucleotides: TGCGCCAGCAGCTCCGGGACAGGGCCGAACACTGAAGCTTTCTTT. The full variable domain, its missing parts supplied by reference TRBV5-1 and TRBJ1-1, is KAGVTQTPRYLIKTRGQQVTLSCSPISGHRSVSWYQQTPGQGLQFLFEYFSETQRNKGNFPGRFSGRQFSNSRSEMNVSTLELGDSALYLCASSSGTGPNTEAFFGQGTRLTVV.

This clone was counted only a few times. The gene calls are TRBV30 and TRBJ1-3; no firm D call. The CDR3 covers 14 residues. With 3 bases removed from V and 0 bases from J, the gap between germline ends came to 9 bases. CDR1 is GTSNPN and CDR2 is SVGIG in the germline V gene (reference sequence). CDR3 bases: TGTGCCTGGAGAGCCGATCGCTCTGGAAACACCATATATTTT. Amino acids: CAWRADRSGNTIYF.

V gene TRBV28 combines with J gene TRBJ2-7, with D possibly matching TRBD2 (6 bases). The germline gives CDR1 MDHEN, CDR2 SYDVKM. There are 11 residues in the CDR3. The V gene lost 6 bases and the J gene lost 3 bases, with 6 bases spanning the gap. CDR3 loop: CASREGYEQYF. The DNA for the CDR3 is TGTGCCAGCAGGGAGGGCTACGAGCAGTACTTC.

This rearrangement joins TRBV3-1 (or the pseudogene TRBV3-2) to TRBJ2-2; possible D gene TRBD1, 6 bases. V lost 10 bases and J 3 bases, leaving 9 bases between the germline ends. The CDR3 runs to 12 residues. The V gene's germline CDR1 is LGHDT and CDR2 YNNKEL (reference sequence). The CDR3, as DNA: TGTGCCATTGCAGGGGACACCGGGGAGCTGTTTTTT. It yields the protein CAIAGDTGELFF.

V usage is TRBV7-2 and J usage is TRBJ2-3; 12 bases agree with TRBD2. CDR1 is SGHTA, CDR2 FQGNSA, per germline. Trimming at V came to 5 bases and at J to 14 bases, leaving 14 bases not matched to a gene. The CDR3 is 15 amino acids. This chain's CDR3 is CASSRTSGVESAVYF. CDR3 DNA: TGTGCCAGCAGCCGGACTAGCGGGGTGGAAAGCGCAGTGTATTTT.

The chain employs TRBV11-2 and TRBJ2-4; 9 nucleotides agree with TRBD1. The CDR3 totals 18 residues. J lost 2 bases, V lost 1 base, and 9 bases had no gene match. Germline CDR1 is SGHAT and CDR2 is FQNNGV. The DNA of the CDR3 is TGTGCCAGCAGCTTAGGGATTATAGGACAGGGGACCAAAAACATTCAGTACTTC. Translated, it gives CASSLGIIGQGTKNIQYF.

This sequence joins TRBV28 and TRBJ2-6; 7 bases are shared with TRBD2. The length of the CDR3 is 18 residues. Germline trimming cut 6 bases from V and 0 bases from J; bases unmatched to any gene: 11. CDR1 and CDR2 from the germline V gene are MDHEN and SYDVKM. The CDR3 region has the DNA TGTGCCAGCAGCGAGACCAGCGGGGATCGCTCTGGGGCCAACGTCCTGACTTTC. Translation gives CASSETSGDRSGANVLTF. Looking up the rest from reference TRBV28 and TRBJ2-6 gives the full variable domain: DVKVTQSSRYLVKRTGEKVFLECVQDMDHENMFWYRQDPGLGLRLIYFSYDVKMKEKGDIPEGYSVSREKKERFSLILESASTNQTSMYLCASSETSGDRSGANVLTFGAGSRLTVL.

This clone was counted once. The chain couples TRBV11-2 to TRBJ1-6, with TRBD1 matching over 9 bases. The germline gives CDR1 SGHAT, CDR2 FQNNGV. This CDR3 has 15 amino acids. With V trimmed by 3 bases and J by 9 bases, 6 bases remained unmatched. CDR3 DNA sequence: TGTGCCAGCAGCTTGCAAGGGACAGGGCCTTCACCCCTCCACTTT. Residues: CASSLQGTGPSPLHF.

The genes are TRBV5-1 and TRBJ2-7, with 7 bases fitting TRBD1. The germline CDR1 and CDR2 sequences are SGHRS and YFSETQ. V lost 0 bases to trimming and J lost 5 bases; unmatched junction nucleotides: 5. The CDR3 contains 14 residues. CDR3 in DNA: TGCGCCAGCAGCTTGGGGACAGGAAGAAACGAGCAGTACGTC. Translated: CASSLGTGRNEQYV.

The V gene is TRBV7-3, the J gene TRBJ2-1, with D perhaps matching TRBD2 (6 bases). The length of the CDR3 is 13 residues. From germline, CDR1 is SGHTA and CDR2 FQGTGA. V was trimmed by 5 bases and J by 9 bases, leaving 14 bases between them. The CDR3 region has the DNA TGTGCCAGCAGCCCGCAGCGGGCGGGTGAGCAGTTCTTC. It translates to CASSPQRAGEQFF.

The gene calls are TRBV28 and TRBJ2-5; 10 positions agree with TRBD1. CDR1 and CDR2 (germline): MDHEN, SYDVKM. J lost 5 bases, V lost 5 bases, and 8 bases had no gene match. This CDR3 region has 15 residues. The CDR3 reads CASSIGTGAGETQYF. CDR3 nucleotide sequence: TGTGCCAGCAGTATCGGGACAGGGGCGGGGGAGACCCAGTACTTC.

The chain couples TRBV5-1 to TRBJ2-5; 11 nucleotides align to TRBD1. The CDR3 is 16 amino acids. CDR1 and CDR2 (germline): SGHRS, YFSETQ. Losses at the gene ends were 1 base for V and 2 bases for J; bases not matched to a gene: 4. CDR3 DNA: TGCGCCAGCAGCTTGAGGACAGGGGGCCTTCAAGAGACCCAGTACTTC. Its translation: CASSLRTGGLQETQYF.

V and J are TRBV6-5 and TRBJ2-1, with TRBD2 identical over 9 bases. Germline CDR1 reads MNHEY; CDR2 reads SVGAGI. This CDR3 has 14 amino acids. J was trimmed by 7 bases and V by 9 bases; bases with no gene match: 10. As DNA, the CDR3 is TGTGCCAGTCTAGCGGGATTTTCGGGGAATGAGCAGTTCTTC. This encodes CASLAGFSGNEQFF.

This sequence joins TRBV24-1 and TRBJ2-1, with 15 bases lining up with TRBD2. Germline V CDR1 and CDR2: KGHDR, SFDVKD. This CDR3 spans 16 amino acids. V trimming: 10 bases; J trimming: 7 bases; junction bases outside the gene matches: 10. The CDR3 reads CATGLAGGGGKNEQFF. CDR3 DNA: TGTGCCACGGGACTAGCGGGAGGAGGGGGGAAAAATGAGCAGTTCTTC.

This clone appeared many times. The chain recombines TRBV4-1 with TRBJ2-3, with 7 nucleotides matching TRBD1. Germline trimming cut 4 bases from V and 2 bases from J; bases unmatched to any gene: 12. The CDR3 consists of 17 residues. Germline values: CDR1 MGHRA, CDR2 YSYEKL. Written as DNA, the CDR3 is TGCGCCAGCAGCCGCTCCTCGACAGGGAGTGACACAGATACGCAGTATTTT. It yields the protein CASSRSSTGSDTDTQYF.

This chain links TRBV4-2 with TRBJ1-4; weak D call: TRBD1 (6 bases). The CDR3 extends over 16 amino acids. With 0 bases removed from V and 4 bases from J, the gap between germline ends came to 12 bases. CDR1 LGHNA and CDR2 YNFKEQ come from the germline V gene. The CDR3 protein is CASSQDLQGNNEKLFF. Here the CDR3 DNA reads TGTGCCAGCAGCCAAGATTTGCAGGGGAATAATGAAAAACTGTTTTTT.

V gene TRBV19 combines with J gene TRBJ2-3; 9 bases match TRBD1. Germline assignment: CDR1 LNHDA and CDR2 SQIVND (reference sequence). Unmatched junction bases numbered 11, after V lost 9 bases and J lost 4 bases. The CDR3 extends over 15 amino acids. CDR3 in amino acids: CASQQGAWGPDTQYF. CDR3 DNA sequence: TGTGCCAGCCAACAGGGGGCTTGGGGTCCAGATACGCAGTATTTT.

The V call is TRBV21-1, the J call TRBJ2-6; TRBD2, the table's D call, lacks a check against the DNA. TRBV21-1 is marked as a pseudogene. The CDR3 extends over 14 amino acids. In DNA, the CDR3 is TGTGCCAGCGTTAAGAGCTCTGGGGCCAACGTCCTGACTTTC. Protein: CASVKSSGANVLTF.